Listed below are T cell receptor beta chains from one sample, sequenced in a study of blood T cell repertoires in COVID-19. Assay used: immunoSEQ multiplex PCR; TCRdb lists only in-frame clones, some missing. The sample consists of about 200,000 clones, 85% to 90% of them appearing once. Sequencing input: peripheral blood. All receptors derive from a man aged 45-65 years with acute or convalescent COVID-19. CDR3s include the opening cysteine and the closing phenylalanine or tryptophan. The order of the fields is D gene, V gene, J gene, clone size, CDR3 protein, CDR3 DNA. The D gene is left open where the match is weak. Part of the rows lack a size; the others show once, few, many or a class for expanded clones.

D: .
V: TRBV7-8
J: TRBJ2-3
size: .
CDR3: CASSPAGTPIRTDTQYF
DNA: TGTGCCAGCAGCCCCGCCGGGACTCCCATCCGCACGGATACGCAGTATTTT

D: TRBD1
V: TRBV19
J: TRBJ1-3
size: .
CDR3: CASSIPRGPGNTIYF
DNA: TGTGCCAGTAGTATCCCGAGGGGGCCTGGAAACACCATATATTTT

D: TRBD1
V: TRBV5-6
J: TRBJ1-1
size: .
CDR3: CASSFLDRDPEAFF
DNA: TGTGCCAGCAGCTTCTTGGACAGGGACCCTGAAGCTTTCTTT

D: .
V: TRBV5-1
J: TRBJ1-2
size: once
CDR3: CASSLRGDNYGYTF
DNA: TGCGCCAGCAGCCTCCGTGGAGATAACTATGGCTACACCTTC

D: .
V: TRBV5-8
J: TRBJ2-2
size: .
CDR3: CASRNRVFAGELFF
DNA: TGTGCCAGCAGGAACAGGGTGTTCGCCGGGGAGCTGTTTTTT

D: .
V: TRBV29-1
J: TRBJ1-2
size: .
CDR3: CSVERKPNYGYTF
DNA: TGCAGCGTTGAACGTAAGCCAAACTATGGCTACACCTTC

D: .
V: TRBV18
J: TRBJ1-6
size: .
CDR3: CASSPGAGNNSPLHF
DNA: TGTGCCAGCTCACCGGGTGCAGGAAATAATTCACCCCTCCACTTT

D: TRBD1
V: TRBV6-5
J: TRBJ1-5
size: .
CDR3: CASSRDRVSNQPQHF
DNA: TGTGCCAGCAGCCGAGACAGGGTTAGCAATCAGCCCCAGCATTTT

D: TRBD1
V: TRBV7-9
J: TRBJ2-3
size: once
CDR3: CASSSRGQGQYF
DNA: TGTGCCAGCAGCAGCCGGGGACAGGGGCAGTATTTT

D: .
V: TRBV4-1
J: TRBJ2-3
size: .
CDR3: CASSPPGQGTDTQYF
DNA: TGCGCCAGCAGCCCTCCGGGACAAGGCACAGATACGCAGTATTTT

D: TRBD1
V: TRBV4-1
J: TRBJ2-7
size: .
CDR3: CASSQDWGQGYSYEQYF
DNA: TGCGCCAGCAGCCAAGATTGGGGACAGGGATACTCCTACGAGCAGTACTTC

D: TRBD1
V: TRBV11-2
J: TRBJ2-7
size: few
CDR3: CASSLDRGRDYEQYF
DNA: TGTGCCAGCAGCTTGGACAGGGGCCGGGACTACGAGCAGTACTTC

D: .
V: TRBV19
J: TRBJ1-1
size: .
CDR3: CASSTAGNTEAFF
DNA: TGTGCCAGTAGTACTGCAGGGAACACTGAAGCTTTCTTT

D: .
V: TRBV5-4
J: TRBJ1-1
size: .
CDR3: CASSPTGNTEAFF
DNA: TGTGCCAGCAGCCCGACAGGAAACACTGAAGCTTTCTTT

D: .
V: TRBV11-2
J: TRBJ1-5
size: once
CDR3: CASSFPGNNQPQHF
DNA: TGTGCCAGCAGCTTCCCAGGGAACAATCAGCCCCAGCATTTT

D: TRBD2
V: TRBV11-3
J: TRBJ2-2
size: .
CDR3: CASSYSGAPITGELFF
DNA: TGTGCCAGCAGTTATAGCGGGGCCCCCATCACCGGGGAGCTGTTTTTT

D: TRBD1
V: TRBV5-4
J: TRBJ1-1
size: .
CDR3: CASSLIGQGKNTEAFF
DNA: TGTGCCAGCAGCTTGATAGGACAGGGAAAGAACACTGAAGCTTTCTTT

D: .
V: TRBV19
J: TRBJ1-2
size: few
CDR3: CASSIGAGRYGYTF
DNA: TGTGCCAGTAGTATAGGGGCAGGGCGCTATGGCTACACCTTC

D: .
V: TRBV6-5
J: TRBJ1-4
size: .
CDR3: CASTNPGNEKLFF
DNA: TGTGCCAGCACCAATCCGGGAAATGAAAAACTGTTTTTT

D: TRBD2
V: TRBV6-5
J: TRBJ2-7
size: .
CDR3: CASSYSLAGAAYEQYF
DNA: TGTGCCAGCAGTTACTCCCTAGCGGGGGCCGCCTACGAGCAGTACTTC

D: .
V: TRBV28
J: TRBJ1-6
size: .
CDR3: CASNPGTANSPLHF
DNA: TGTGCCAGCAACCCCGGGACTGCTAATTCACCCCTCCACTTT

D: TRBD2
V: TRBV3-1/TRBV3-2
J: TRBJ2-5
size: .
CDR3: CASSQLSSGLAAATQYF
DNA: TGTGCCAGCAGCCAATTGTCTTCGGGACTAGCGGCCGCGACCCAGTACTTC

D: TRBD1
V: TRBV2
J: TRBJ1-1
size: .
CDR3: CASTRDRGVNTEAFF
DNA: TGTGCCAGCACACGGGACAGGGGAGTGAACACTGAAGCTTTCTTT

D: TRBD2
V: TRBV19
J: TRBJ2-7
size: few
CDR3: CASSIGLRLAGAIFYEQYF
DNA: TGTGCCAGTAGTATAGGCTTGAGACTAGCGGGGGCCATCTTTTACGAGCAGTACTTC

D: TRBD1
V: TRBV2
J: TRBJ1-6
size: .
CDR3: CASSPTMGTGMNSPLHF
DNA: TGTGCCAGCAGCCCAACGATGGGGACAGGGATGAATTCACCCCTCCACTTT

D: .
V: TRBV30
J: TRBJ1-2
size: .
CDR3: CACDPSGAGLVGYTF
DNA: TGTGCCTGTGACCCGTCTGGGGCGGGATTAGTTGGCTACACCTTC

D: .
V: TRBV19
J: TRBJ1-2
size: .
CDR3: CASRKEGPNYGYTF
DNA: TGTGCCAGTAGAAAGGAGGGCCCTAACTATGGCTACACCTTC

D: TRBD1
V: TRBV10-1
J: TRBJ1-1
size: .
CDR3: CASRAQGDTEAFF
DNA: TGCGCCAGCAGAGCCCAGGGGGACACTGAAGCTTTCTTT

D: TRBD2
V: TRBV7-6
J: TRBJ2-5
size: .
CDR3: CASSFYLGLAGETQYF
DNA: TGTGCCAGCAGCTTTTACCTGGGACTAGCGGGAGAGACCCAGTACTTC

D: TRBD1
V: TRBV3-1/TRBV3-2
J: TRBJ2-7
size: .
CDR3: CASSQGIQGAYEQYF
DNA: TGTGCCAGCAGCCAAGGTATCCAGGGGGCATACGAGCAGTACTTC

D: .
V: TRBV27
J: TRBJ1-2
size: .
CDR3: CASSWGPYGSNYGYTF
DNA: TGTGCCAGCAGTTGGGGCCCGTATGGTTCCAACTATGGCTACACCTTC

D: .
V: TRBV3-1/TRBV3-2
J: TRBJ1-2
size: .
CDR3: CASSQGGVTGYTF
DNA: TGTGCCAGCAGCCAAGGGGGGGTGACTGGCTACACCTTC

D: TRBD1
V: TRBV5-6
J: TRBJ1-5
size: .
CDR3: CASSGRGKGNQPQHF
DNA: TGTGCCAGCAGCGGCAGGGGGAAGGGCAATCAGCCCCAGCATTTT

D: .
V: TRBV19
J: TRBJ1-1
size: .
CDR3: CASSIGRAPTLNTEAFF
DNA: TGTGCCAGTAGTATAGGCAGGGCCCCTACCTTGAACACTGAAGCTTTCTTT

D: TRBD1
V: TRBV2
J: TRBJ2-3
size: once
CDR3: CATDRDSTDTQYF
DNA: TGTGCCACCGACAGGGACAGCACAGATACGCAGTATTTT

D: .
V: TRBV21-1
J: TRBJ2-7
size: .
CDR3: CASSKENRRYYEQYF
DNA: TGTGCCAGCAGCAAAGAAAACAGGCGGTACTACGAGCAGTACTTC

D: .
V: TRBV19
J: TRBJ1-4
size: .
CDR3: CASSMGGAANEKLFF
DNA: TGTGCCAGTAGTATGGGGGGGGCAGCTAATGAAAAACTGTTTTTT

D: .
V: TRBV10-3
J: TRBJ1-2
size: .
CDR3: CAIREAQSGNYGYTF
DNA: TGTGCCATCAGGGAGGCACAGTCCGGTAACTATGGCTACACCTTC

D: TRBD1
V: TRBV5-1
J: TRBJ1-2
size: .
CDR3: CASSPQGAGYGYTF
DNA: TGCGCCAGCAGCCCTCAGGGGGCTGGCTATGGCTACACCTTC

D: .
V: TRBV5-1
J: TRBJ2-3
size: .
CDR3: CASARDTTDTQYF
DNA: TGCGCCAGCGCGAGGGATACCACAGATACGCAGTATTTT

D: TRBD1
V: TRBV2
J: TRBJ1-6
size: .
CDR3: CASNWGQGSSPLHF
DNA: TGTGCCAGCAACTGGGGACAGGGTAGTTCACCCCTCCACTTT

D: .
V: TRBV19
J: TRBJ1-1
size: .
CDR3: CASSRPGDPRGGTEAFF
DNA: TGTGCCAGTAGTAGGCCGGGGGACCCCCGTGGGGGCACTGAAGCTTTCTTT

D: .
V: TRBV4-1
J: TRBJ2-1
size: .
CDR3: CASSQGPTSNEQFF
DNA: TGCGCCAGCAGCCAAGGGCCGACAAGCAATGAGCAGTTCTTC

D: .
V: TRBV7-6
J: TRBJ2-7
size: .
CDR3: CASSAQGSEQYF
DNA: TGTGCCAGCAGCGCTCAGGGTTCCGAGCAGTACTTC

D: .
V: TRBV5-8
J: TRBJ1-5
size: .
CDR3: CASSLPGGWGNQPQHF
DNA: TGTGCCAGCAGCTTGCCGGGAGGGTGGGGCAATCAGCCCCAGCATTTT

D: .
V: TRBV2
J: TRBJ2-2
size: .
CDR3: CASTVNTGELFF
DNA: TGTGCCAGCACCGTTAACACCGGGGAGCTGTTTTTT

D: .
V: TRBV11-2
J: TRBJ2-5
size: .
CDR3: CASSIQTSDQETQYF
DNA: TGTGCCAGCAGCATACAGACTAGTGATCAAGAGACCCAGTACTTC

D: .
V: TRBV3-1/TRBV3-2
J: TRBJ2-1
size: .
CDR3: CASSSAGSSYNEQFF
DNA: TGTGCCAGCAGCTCGGCTGGGAGCTCCTACAATGAGCAGTTCTTC